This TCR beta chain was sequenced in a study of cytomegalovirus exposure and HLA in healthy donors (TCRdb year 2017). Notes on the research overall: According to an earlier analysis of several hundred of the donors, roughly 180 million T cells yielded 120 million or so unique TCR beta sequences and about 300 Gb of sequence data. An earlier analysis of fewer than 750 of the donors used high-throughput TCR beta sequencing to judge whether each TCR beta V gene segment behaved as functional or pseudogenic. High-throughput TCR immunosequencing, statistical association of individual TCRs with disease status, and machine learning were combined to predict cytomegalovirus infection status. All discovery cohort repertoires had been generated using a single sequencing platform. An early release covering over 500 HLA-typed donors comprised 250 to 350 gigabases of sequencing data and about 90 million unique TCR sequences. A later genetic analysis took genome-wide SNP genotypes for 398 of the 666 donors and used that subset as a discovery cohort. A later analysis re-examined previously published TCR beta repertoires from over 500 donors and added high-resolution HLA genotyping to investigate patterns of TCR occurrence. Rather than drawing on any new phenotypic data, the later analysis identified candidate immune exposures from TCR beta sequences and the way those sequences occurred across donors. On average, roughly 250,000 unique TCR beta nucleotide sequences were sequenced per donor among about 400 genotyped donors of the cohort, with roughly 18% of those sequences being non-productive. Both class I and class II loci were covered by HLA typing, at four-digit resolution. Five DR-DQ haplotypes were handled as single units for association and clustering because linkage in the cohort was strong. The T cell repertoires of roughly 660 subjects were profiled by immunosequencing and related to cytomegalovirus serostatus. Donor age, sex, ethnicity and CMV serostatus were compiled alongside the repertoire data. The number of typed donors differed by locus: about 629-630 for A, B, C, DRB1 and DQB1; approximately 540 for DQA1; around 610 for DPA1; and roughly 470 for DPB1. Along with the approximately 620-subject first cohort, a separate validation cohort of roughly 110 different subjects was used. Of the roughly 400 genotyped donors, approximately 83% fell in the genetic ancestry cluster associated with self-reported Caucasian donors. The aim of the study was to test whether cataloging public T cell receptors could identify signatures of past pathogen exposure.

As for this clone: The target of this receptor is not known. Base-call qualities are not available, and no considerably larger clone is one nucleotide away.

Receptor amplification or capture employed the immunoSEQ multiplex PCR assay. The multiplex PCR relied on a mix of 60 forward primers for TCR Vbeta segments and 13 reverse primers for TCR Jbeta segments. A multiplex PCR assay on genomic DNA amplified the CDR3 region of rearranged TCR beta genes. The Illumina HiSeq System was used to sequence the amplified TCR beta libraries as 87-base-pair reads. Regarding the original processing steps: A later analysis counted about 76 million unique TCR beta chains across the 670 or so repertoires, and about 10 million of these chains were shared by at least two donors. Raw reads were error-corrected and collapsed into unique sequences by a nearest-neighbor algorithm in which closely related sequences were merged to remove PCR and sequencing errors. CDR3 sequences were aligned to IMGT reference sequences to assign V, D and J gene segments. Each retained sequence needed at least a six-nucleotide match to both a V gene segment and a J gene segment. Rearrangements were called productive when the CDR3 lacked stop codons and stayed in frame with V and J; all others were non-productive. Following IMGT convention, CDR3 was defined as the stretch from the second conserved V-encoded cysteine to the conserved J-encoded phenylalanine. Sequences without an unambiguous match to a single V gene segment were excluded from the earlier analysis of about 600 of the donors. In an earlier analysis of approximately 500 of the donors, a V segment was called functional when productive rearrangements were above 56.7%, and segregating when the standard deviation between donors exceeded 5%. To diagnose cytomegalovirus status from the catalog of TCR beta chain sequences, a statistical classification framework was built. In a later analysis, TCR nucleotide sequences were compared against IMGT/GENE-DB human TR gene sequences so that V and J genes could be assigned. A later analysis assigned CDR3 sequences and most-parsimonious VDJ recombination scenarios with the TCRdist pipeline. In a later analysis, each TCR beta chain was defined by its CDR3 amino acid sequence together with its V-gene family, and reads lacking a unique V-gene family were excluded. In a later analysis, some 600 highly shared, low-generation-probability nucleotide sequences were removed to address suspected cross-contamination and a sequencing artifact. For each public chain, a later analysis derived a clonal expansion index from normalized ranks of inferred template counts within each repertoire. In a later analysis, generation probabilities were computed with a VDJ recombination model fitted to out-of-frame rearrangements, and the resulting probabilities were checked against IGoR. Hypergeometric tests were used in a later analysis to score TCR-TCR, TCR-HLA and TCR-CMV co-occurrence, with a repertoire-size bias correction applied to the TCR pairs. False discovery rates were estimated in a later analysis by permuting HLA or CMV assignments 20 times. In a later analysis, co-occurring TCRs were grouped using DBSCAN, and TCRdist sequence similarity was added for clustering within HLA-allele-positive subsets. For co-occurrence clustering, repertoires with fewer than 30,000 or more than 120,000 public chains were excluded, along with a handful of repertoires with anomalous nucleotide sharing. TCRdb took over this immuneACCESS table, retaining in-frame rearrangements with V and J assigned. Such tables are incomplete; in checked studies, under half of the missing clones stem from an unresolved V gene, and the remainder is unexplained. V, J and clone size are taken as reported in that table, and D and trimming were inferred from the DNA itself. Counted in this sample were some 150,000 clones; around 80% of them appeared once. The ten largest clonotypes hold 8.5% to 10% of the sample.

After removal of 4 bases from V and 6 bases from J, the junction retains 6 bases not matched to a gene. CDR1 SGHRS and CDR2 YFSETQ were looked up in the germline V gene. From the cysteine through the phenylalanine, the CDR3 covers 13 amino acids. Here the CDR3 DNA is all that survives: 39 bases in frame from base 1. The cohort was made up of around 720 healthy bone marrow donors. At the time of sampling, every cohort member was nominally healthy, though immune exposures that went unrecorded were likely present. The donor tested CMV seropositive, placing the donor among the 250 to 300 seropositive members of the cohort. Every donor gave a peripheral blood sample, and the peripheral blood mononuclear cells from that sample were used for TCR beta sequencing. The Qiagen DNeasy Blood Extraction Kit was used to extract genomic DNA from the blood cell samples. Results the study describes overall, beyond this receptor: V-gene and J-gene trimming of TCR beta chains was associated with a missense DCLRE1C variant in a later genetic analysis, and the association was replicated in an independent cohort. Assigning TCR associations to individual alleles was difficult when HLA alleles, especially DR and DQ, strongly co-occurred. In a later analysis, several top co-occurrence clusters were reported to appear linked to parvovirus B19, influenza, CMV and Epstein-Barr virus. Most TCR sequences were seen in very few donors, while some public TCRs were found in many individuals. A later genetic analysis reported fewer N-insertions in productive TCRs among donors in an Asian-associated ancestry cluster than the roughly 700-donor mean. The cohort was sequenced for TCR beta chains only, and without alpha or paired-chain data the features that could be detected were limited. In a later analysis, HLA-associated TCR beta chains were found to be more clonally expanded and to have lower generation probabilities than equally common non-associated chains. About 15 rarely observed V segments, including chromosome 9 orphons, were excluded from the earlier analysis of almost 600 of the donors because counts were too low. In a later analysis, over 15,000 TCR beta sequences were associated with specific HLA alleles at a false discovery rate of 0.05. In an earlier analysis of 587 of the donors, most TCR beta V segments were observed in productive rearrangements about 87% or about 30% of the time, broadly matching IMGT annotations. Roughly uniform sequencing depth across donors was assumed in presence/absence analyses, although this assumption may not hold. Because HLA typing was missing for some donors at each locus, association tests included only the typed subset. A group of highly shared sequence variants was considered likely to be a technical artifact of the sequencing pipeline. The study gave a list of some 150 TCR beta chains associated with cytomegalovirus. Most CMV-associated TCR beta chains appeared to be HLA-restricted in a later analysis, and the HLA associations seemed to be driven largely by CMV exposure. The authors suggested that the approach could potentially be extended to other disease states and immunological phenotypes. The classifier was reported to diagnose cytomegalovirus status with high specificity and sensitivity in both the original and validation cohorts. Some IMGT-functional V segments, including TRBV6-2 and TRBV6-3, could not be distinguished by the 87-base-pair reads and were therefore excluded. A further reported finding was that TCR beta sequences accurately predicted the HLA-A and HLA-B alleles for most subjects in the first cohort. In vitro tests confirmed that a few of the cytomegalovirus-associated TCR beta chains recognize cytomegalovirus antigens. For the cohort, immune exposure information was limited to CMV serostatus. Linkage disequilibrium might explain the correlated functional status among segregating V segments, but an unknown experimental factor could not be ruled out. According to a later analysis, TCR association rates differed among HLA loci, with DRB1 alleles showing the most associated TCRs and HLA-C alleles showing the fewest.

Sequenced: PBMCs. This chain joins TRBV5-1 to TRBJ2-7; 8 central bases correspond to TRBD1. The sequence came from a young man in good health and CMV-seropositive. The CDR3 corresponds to CASSAGTGREQYF. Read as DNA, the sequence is TGCGCCAGCAGCGCCGGGACAGGACGCGAGCAGTACTTC. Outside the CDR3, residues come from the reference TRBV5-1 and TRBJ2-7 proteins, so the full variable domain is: KAGVTQTPRYLIKTRGQQVTLSCSPISGHRSVSWYQQTPGQGLQFLFEYFSETQRNKGNFPGRFSGRQFSNSRSEMNVSTLELGDSALYLCASSAGTGREQYFGPGTRLTVT.